Shown below are 20 T cell receptor beta chains from a single sample sequenced in a study of blood T cells in healthy people across ages (dated by TCRdb to 2015 to 2017). The library came from 5' RACE. Sequencing instrument: Illumina HiSeq 2500. A second 7 to 11 cycle PCR used a sample-barcoded 5' primer and a J-beta primer mix. Through fastp at Q25 and MiXCR, TCRdb rebuilt clones from the public reads, retaining in-frame beta chains. Duplicate CDR3 protein sequences are folded into a single record with the most common DNA and genes. The sample table contains around 800,000 distinct CDR3 sequences; only one count was recorded for roughly 46% of them. The ten largest clones represent roughly 18% of the sample. Sequencing input: blood. All receptors derive from a man aged 80 or over in good health.

This clonotype has only a few counts. The rearrangement joins TRBV4-3 to TRBJ1-2; TRBD1 matches 7 bases. V was pared by 0 bases and J by 0 bases, with 4 bases of the junction left unmatched. The CDR3 sequence is 16 residues long. Looked up from germline, CDR1 is LGHNA and CDR2 is YSLEER. CDR3 protein: CASSQDLGTANYGYTF. Written as DNA, the CDR3 is TGCGCCAGCAGCCAAGATCTAGGGACAGCTAACTATGGCTACACCTTC.

The chain links TRBV29-1 to TRBJ2-5; D uncertain. The CDR3 length is 11 residues. CDR1 is SQVTM and CDR2 is ANQGSEA in the germline V gene. Trimming removed 3 bases from V and 5 bases from J, with 7 bases in between. This CDR3 reads CSVDISETQYF. DNA of the CDR3: TGCAGCGTTGATATATCGGAGACCCAGTACTTC.

At least ten counts were recorded for this clonotype. The CDR3 is CASSPGLAAQTTDTQYF. The CDR3 DNA follows: TGTGCCAGCAGCCCGGGACTAGCGGCCCAGACCACAGATACGCAGTATTTT. The chain uses TRBV28 and TRBJ2-3; 11 bases line up with TRBD2. This CDR3 has 17 amino acids. With V trimmed by 6 bases and J by 2 bases, 10 bases remained unmatched. Germline CDR1 MDHEN, CDR2 SYDVKM.

For this clonotype: Germline is not matched at one junction end, which may reflect a read error. The V call is TRBV7-2, the J call TRBJ2-3; 7 bases match TRBD2. Germline assignment: CDR1 SGHTA and CDR2 FQGNSA. The CDR3 is 16 residues long. CDR3 residues: CASSKDGTISIDTQYF. CDR3 coding DNA: TGTGCCAGCAGTAAAGACGGGACTATTAGCATAGATACGCAGTATTTT.

This clonotype showed up many times. The chain couples TRBV20-1 to TRBJ2-7; 7 bases match TRBD1. Per germline, CDR1 DFQATT and CDR2 SNEGSKA (reference sequence). V trimming: 7 bases; J trimming: 3 bases; junction bases outside the gene matches: 12. CDR3 length: 14 residues. The CDR3 loop reads CSVRTDREFYEQYF. In DNA form, the CDR3 reads TGCAGTGTCCGAACCGACAGGGAATTCTACGAGCAGTACTTC.

V gene TRBV5-1 combines with J gene TRBJ1-1; no clear D gene. CDR3 size: 15 residues. Germline V CDR1 and CDR2: SGHRS, YFSETQ. Between the trimmed V and J ends, which lost 3 bases and 1 base, there was a span of 13 bases. CDR3 nucleotides: TGCGCCAGCAGCTGGGGTGGGTTCTCGAACACTGAAGCTTTCTTT. Residues: CASSWGGFSNTEAFF.

In this sample, this clonotype turned up a few times. The chain recombines TRBV5-1 with TRBJ1-1; 7 bases fit TRBD1. Germline loops: CDR1 SGHRS, CDR2 YFSETQ. This CDR3 is built from 14 residues. V dropped 0 bases and J dropped 4; count of bases not matched to a gene: 3. The CDR3 DNA follows: TGCGCCAGCAGCTTGGTACAGGGGACCACTGAAGCTTTCTTT. It specifies CASSLVQGTTEAFF.

The chain is built from TRBV28 and TRBJ2-7, with 10 nucleotides matching TRBD2. From germline, CDR1 is MDHEN and CDR2 SYDVKM. This CDR3 is built from 17 residues. The V segment lost 3 bases and the J segment 7 bases; nucleotides outside the gene matches: 15. CDR3 coding DNA: TGTGCCAGCAGTTTTTTGCCACCTAGCGGGAGCCGGGATGAGCAGTACTTC. Its protein product is CASSFLPPSGSRDEQYF.

The CDR3 DNA sequence: TGCGCCAGCAGCCAGACTCGTTTTGGCACAGATACGCAGTATTTT. Amino acids: CASSQTRFGTDTQYF. This chain joins TRBV5-1 and TRBJ2-3; D gene uncertain. Deletions cut 4 bases from V and 1 base from J, with 13 bases between. The germline gives CDR1 SGHRS, CDR2 YFSETQ. The CDR3 has 15 residues. Supplemented by reference TRBV5-1 and TRBJ2-3, the full variable domain reads KAGVTQTPRYLIKTRGQQVTLSCSPISGHRSVSWYQQTPGQGLQFLFEYFSETQRNKGNFPGRFSGRQFSNSRSEMNVSTLELGDSALYLCASSQTRFGTDTQYFGPGTRLTVL.

The chain has TRBV12-3 or TRBV12-4 and TRBJ2-7, with 7 bases identical to TRBD2. The CDR3 runs to 15 residues. Trimming removed 5 bases from V and 6 bases from J; junction bases left unmatched: 13. DNA of the CDR3: TGTGCCAGCAGTAGGACTGTGGGGGAGGGCAGCGAGCAGTACTTC. The encoded protein is CASSRTVGEGSEQYF.

The CDR3 here is CASRPRCQPQHF. The CDR3, as DNA: TGTGCCAGCAGGCCCCGATGTCAGCCCCAGCATTTT. This chain connects TRBV9 to TRBJ1-5; no firm D call. From germline, CDR1 is SGDLS and CDR2 YYNGEE. The CDR3 is 12 amino acids. V dropped 5 bases and J dropped 6 bases, with 9 bases sitting between them.

This chain links TRBV5-5 with TRBJ1-5; D not certain. CDR3 length: 14 residues. The V and J ends lost 4 bases and 6 bases respectively, with 14 bases between them. The germline CDR1 and CDR2 sequences are SGHKS and YYEKEE (reference sequence). The CDR3 bases are TGTGCCAGCAGCCGGGCGGTATCGGGTCAGCCCCAGCATTTT. Protein sequence: CASSRAVSGQPQHF.

This clonotype occurred a few times. V and J are TRBV20-1 and TRBJ2-7, with D possibly matching TRBD1 (6 bases). Deletions cut 0 bases from V and 2 bases from J, with 11 bases between. There are 14 residues in the CDR3. Per the germline V gene, CDR1 is DFQATT and CDR2 is SNEGSKA (reference sequence). CDR3 protein: CSAREGQGTYEQYF. The CDR3 coding sequence is TGCAGTGCTAGAGAAGGGCAGGGGACCTACGAGCAGTACTTC.

This chain joins TRBV5-1 and TRBJ2-1; TRBD2 might be the D (6 bases). Germline values: CDR1 SGHRS, CDR2 YFSETQ. The V and J ends lost 4 bases and 3 bases respectively, with 11 bases between them. The CDR3 extends over 14 amino acids. CDR3 amino acids: CASSGRDSYNEQFF. The CDR3, as DNA: TGCGCCAGCAGCGGGCGGGATAGCTACAATGAGCAGTTCTTC. The full variable domain, completed using reference TRBV5-1 and TRBJ2-1, is KAGVTQTPRYLIKTRGQQVTLSCSPISGHRSVSWYQQTPGQGLQFLFEYFSETQRNKGNFPGRFSGRQFSNSRSEMNVSTLELGDSALYLCASSGRDSYNEQFFGPGTRLTVL.

As regards this clonotype: A single base separates this from a much larger clone, so it may be a read error. This sequence joins TRBV7-2 and TRBJ2-4, with 8 bases matching TRBD2. CDR3 length: 17 amino acids. Germline-derived CDR1 and CDR2 are SGHTA and FQGNSA. V shed 5 bases and J 13 bases; nucleotides not matched to a gene: 22. CDR3 nucleotide sequence: TGTGCCAGCAGCCCCGACAGACTAGCGAGCTCCTACAATGAGCAGTACTTC. Its translation: CASSPDRLASSYNEQYF.

This clonotype has a handful of counts. The chain couples TRBV7-2 to TRBJ2-1; 7 nucleotides match TRBD2. Trimming cost V 1 base and J 3 bases; bases outside gene matches: 3. Per the germline V gene, CDR1 is SGHTA and CDR2 is FQGNSA. This CDR3 comprises 15 residues. In DNA, the CDR3 is TGTGCCAGCAGCTTAGACAGCGGGGTCTACAATGAGCAGTTCTTC. Protein product: CASSLDSGVYNEQFF. Full variable domain (remainder filled in from reference TRBV7-2 and TRBJ2-1): GAGVSQSPSNKVTEKGKDVELRCDPISGHTALYWYRQSLGQGLEFLIYFQGNSAPDKSGLPSDRFSAERTGGSVSTLTIQRTQQEDSAVYLCASSLDSGVYNEQFFGPGTRLTVL.

This clonotype was recorded once. With a much larger clone just one base away, this may be a read error. This chain joins TRBV5-1 and TRBJ2-7, with 8 bases aligning to TRBD2. Germline loops: CDR1 SGHRS, CDR2 YFSETQ. V dropped 3 bases and J dropped 5; count of bases not matched to a gene: 10. The CDR3 has 15 residues. The CDR3 nucleotides read TGCGCCAGCAGCTGGGAGCAGCGGGAGATTGACGAGCAGTACTTC. This codes for CASSWEQREIDEQYF. The whole variable domain, remainder taken from reference TRBV5-1 and TRBJ2-7, is KAGVTQTPRYLIKTRGQQVTLSCSPISGHRSVSWYQQTPGQGLQFLFEYFSETQRNKGNFPGRFSGRQFSNSRSEMNVSTLELGDSALYLCASSWEQREIDEQYFGPGTRLTVT.

This rearrangement joins TRBV20-1 to TRBJ2-5, with D tentatively TRBD2 (5 bases). Trimming left V 7 bases short and J 5 bases short, with 14 bases between. Germline V gene lookup returns CDR1 DFQATT and CDR2 SNEGSKA (reference sequence). CDR3 length equals 12 residues. For the CDR3, the DNA is TGCAGTGGGGAGCGGTATCAGGAGACCCAGTACTTC. It translates to CSGERYQETQYF.

To note about this clonotype: It may be a read error: a sequence one base away is much more abundant. The rearrangement links TRBV11-2 to TRBJ2-1; D unclear. The CDR3 totals 13 residues. CDR1 is SGHAT and CDR2 is FQNNGV in the germline V gene. The CDR3 DNA follows: TGTGCCAGCAGCGTAGAGAGATACAATGAGCAGTTCTTC. Amino acid sequence: CASSVERYNEQFF.

The J gene is TRBJ2-5, the V gene TRBV7-2; 12 nucleotides match TRBD2. This CDR3 is 16 amino acids long. The V and J ends lost 5 bases and 11 bases, in that order; junction bases with no gene match: 15. Germline lookup yields CDR1 SGHTA and CDR2 FQGNSA. CDR3 sequence: CASSIILAGGPGEQYF. CDR3 nucleotides: TGTGCCAGCAGCATTATTCTAGCGGGAGGGCCAGGGGAGCAGTACTTC.